A single sample is the source of the 12 T cell receptor beta chains below, sequenced in a study of T-cell reconstitution after alpha-beta-depleted transplantation in children. Library preparation (for TCRbeta) was performed with unique molecular identifiers. TCRdb reanalysed the PCR reads using MiXCR and keeps one entry per CDR3 protein. The sample comprises about 250,000 distinct CDR3 sequences, 24% of which are singletons, and about 4.8% rests with the top ten. This sample comprised PBMCs, mostly from graft donor cells, obtained 360 days after TCRalphabeta/CD19-depleted stem cell transplant. These receptors were obtained from a female patient aged 2 to 10 who had a stem cell transplant for congenital amegakaryocytic thrombocytopenia, so the T cells may come from the graft donor.

This clonotype was detected a few times. This rearrangement joins TRBV20-1 to TRBJ2-2; TRBD2 matches 13 bases. Trimming cost V 5 bases and J 6 bases; bases outside gene matches: 9. This CDR3 spans 16 amino acids. Germline values: CDR1 DFQATT, CDR2 SNEGSKA (reference sequence). The CDR3, as DNA: TGCAGTGCTCTTCTTACTAGCGGGAGGGCCCCCGGGGAGCTGTTTTTT. Protein product: CSALLTSGRAPGELFF.

This chain's CDR3 is CASTVVPGGGTKAFF. For the CDR3, the DNA is TGTGCCAGCACCGTGGTCCCCGGGGGAGGTACGAAAGCTTTCTTT. This chain connects TRBV7-2 to TRBJ1-1; D might be TRBD1 (5 bases). This CDR3 comprises 15 residues. Trimming shortened V by 7 bases and J by 9 bases, and 24 bases separated the two germline ends. Germline CDR1 reads SGHTA; CDR2 reads FQGNSA.

The chain joins TRBV4-1 to TRBJ2-3; the D is unclear. The CDR3 loop spans 16 amino acids. In germline, CDR1 is MGHRA, CDR2 YSYEKL. Deletions cut 0 bases from V and 9 bases from J, with 19 bases between. The CDR3 DNA follows: TGCGCCAGCAGCCAAGACCCCCCGAACCCCTCTATGACGCAGTATTTT. This encodes CASSQDPPNPSMTQYF.

The V and J genes are TRBV4-1 and TRBJ2-7, with D perhaps given as TRBD1 or TRBD2 (5 bases each). The CDR3 contains 16 residues. CDR1 and CDR2 from the germline V gene are MGHRA and YSYEKL. V was cut by 0 bases and J by 3 bases, with 15 bases left in between. The CDR3 nucleotides are TGCGCCAGCAGCCAAGATGCGGGCAGGGTGAACTACGAGCAGTACTTC. It specifies CASSQDAGRVNYEQYF.

There are a few counts of this clonotype. The V call is TRBV10-3, the J call TRBJ2-1; no reliable D call. Trimming left V 2 bases short and J 8 bases short, with 4 bases between. Per the germline V gene, CDR1 is ENHRY and CDR2 is SYGVKD. This CDR3 region has 11 residues. As DNA, the CDR3 is TGTGCCATCAGTGAGAGTTATGAGCAGTTCTTC. Protein product: CAISESYEQFF.

CDR3 nucleotides: TGTGCCAGCAGTGGAATTAGGGGAAACACCATATATTTT. This translates into CASSGIRGNTIYF. The V and J genes are TRBV2 and TRBJ1-3; D is unresolved. Germline CDR1 is SNHLY and CDR2 is FYNNEI. With 4 bases removed from V and 4 bases from J, the gap between germline ends came to 8 bases. The CDR3 sequence is 13 residues long.

In its sample, this clonotype was seen a few times. V gene TRBV6-1 combines with J gene TRBJ2-7; TRBD1 matches at 11 bases. Germline V CDR1 and CDR2: MNHNS, SASEGT. The trim removed 3 bases at V and 4 bases at J, leaving 5 bases unmatched. This CDR3 region has 15 residues. The CDR3 protein is CASSDPGTGGYEQYF. DNA for the CDR3: TGTGCCAGCAGTGACCCCGGGACAGGGGGATACGAGCAGTACTTC.

The chain has TRBV20-1 and TRBJ1-4; D perhaps matches TRBD1 (6 bases). Germline loops: CDR1 DFQATT, CDR2 SNEGSKA (reference sequence). V was cut by 6 bases and J by 8 bases, with 13 bases left in between. This CDR3 spans 12 amino acids. CDR3 region: CSAAQGREKLFF. CDR3 nucleotides: TGCAGTGCCGCTCAGGGGAGGGAAAAACTGTTTTTT.

The CDR3 here is CASSLAGGFGANVLTF. DNA of the CDR3: TGTGCCAGCAGCTTAGCGGGAGGTTTTGGGGCCAACGTCCTGACTTTC. V gene TRBV2 combines with J gene TRBJ2-6; 10 bases fit TRBD2. The CDR3 runs to 16 residues. The V gene end was trimmed by 6 bases and the J gene end by 3 bases; junction bases not matched to a gene: 5. The germline CDR1 and CDR2 sequences are SNHLY and FYNNEI.

This clonotype was found many times. J is TRBJ1-6 and V is TRBV9; D ambiguous. The CDR3 totals 17 residues. In germline, CDR1 is SGDLS, CDR2 YYNGEE. V was shortened by 3 bases and J by 6 bases, with 19 bases between the two germline ends. The CDR3 DNA is TGTGCCAGCAGCGAACCGGCAGCGCTGGACGGTAATTCACCCCTCCACTTT. It yields the protein CASSEPAALDGNSPLHF.

This chain links TRBV5-1 with TRBJ1-4; no definite D call. V gave up 5 bases and J gave up 7 bases, with 12 bases separating them. The germline CDR1 and CDR2 sequences are SGHRS and YFSETQ. This CDR3 spans 13 amino acids. The CDR3 is CASSFGSGEKLFF. In DNA, the CDR3 is TGCGCCAGCAGTTTCGGGAGCGGTGAAAAACTGTTTTTT.

This clonotype occurred a few times. The chain employs TRBV4-1 and TRBJ2-1; 7 bases are a match to TRBD1. V gave up 1 base and J gave up 3 bases; unmatched junction bases: 6. Germline CDR1 and CDR2: MGHRA and YSYEKL. This CDR3 comprises 16 residues. CDR3 DNA sequence: TGCGCCAGCAGCCAAGTCTGGGGACAGAACTACAATGAGCAGTTCTTC. Encoded protein: CASSQVWGQNYNEQFF.